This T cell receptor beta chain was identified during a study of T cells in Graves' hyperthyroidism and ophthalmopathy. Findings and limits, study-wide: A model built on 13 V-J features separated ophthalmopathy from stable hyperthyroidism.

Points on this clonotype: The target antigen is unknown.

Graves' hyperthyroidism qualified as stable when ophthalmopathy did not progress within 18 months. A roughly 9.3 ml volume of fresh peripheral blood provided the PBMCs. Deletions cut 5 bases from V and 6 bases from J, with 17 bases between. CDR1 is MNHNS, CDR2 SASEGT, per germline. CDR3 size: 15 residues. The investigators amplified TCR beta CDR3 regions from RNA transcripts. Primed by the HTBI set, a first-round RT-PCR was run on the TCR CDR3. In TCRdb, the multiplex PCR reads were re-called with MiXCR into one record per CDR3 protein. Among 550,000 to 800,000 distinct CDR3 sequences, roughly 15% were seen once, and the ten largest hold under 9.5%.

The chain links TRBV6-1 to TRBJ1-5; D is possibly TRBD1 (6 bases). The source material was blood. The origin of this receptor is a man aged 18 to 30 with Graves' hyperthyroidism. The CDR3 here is CASSFTGTNVQPQHF. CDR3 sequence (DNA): TGTGCCAGCAGTTTTACAGGGACAAATGTTCAGCCCCAGCATTTT.